This T cell receptor beta chain was recorded in a study of blood T cell repertoires in COVID-19. Study context: The samples span acute and convalescent COVID-19 from the United States, Italy and Spain. From T cells, B-cell-depleted T cells, or PBMCs came the material, which was cDNA or gDNA.

Authors' methods: Estimation of nucleated cell counts was performed using reference gene primer amplification. Libraries were prepared by immunoSEQ multiplex PCR; TCRdb keeps only in-frame clonotypes and omits some of them. V and J calls and clone size are copied from that table; D and trimming were computed from the DNA. The table has 200,000 or so clones, roughly 90% seen once. This TCR derives from a woman aged 60-75 years with acute or convalescent COVID-19. Material: peripheral blood.

In nucleotides, the CDR3 is TGTGCCAGCCGGGACAGGGGGCTTCAGCCCCAGCATTTT. Its translation: CASRDRGLQPQHF. The rearrangement uses TRBV2 and TRBJ1-5; 12 bases are shared with TRBD1. Looked up from germline, CDR1 is SNHLY and CDR2 is FYNNEI. This CDR3 spans 13 amino acids. The trim removed 8 bases at V and 6 bases at J, leaving 2 bases unmatched.